These T cell receptor beta chains were read from a single sample in a study of T cell repertoires in cytomegalovirus infection. TCRdb reanalysed the reads using MiXCR and keeps one entry per CDR3 protein. Among about a million distinct CDR3 sequences listed, approximately 31% were seen once. Their recognized antigens are unknown. This sample comprised cultured CD8+ T cells from PBMCs, obtained from culture after CMV antigen stimulation. The receptors were gathered from a human donor in good health (CMV status not recorded). Some clones in this sample may be carry-over from other donors' samples. The CDR3 runs from the conserved cysteine through the conserved F or W. The D gene is left open where the match is weak. Clone size is stated in some rows and not others, as once, few, many or a class when expanded.

v_gene	j_gene	abundance	d_gene	CDR3aa	CDR3nt
TRBV6-6	TRBJ2-1	NA	TRBD2	CASSGASGGAYNEQFF	TGTGCCAGCAGTGGAGCTAGCGGGGGGGCCTACAATGAGCAGTTCTTC
TRBV4-2	TRBJ2-7	few	NA	CASSQFIGTPSYEQYF	TGTGCCAGCAGCCAATTCATCGGCACCCCATCCTACGAGCAGTACTTC
TRBV4-1	TRBJ1-1	NA	NA	CASSHGRGTEAFF	TGCGCCAGCAGCCACGGACGGGGAACTGAAGCTTTCTTT
TRBV6-2/TRBV6-3	TRBJ1-1	once	TRBD1	CASGDRGRTEAFF	TGTGCCAGCGGGGACAGGGGGCGGACTGAAGCTTTCTTT
TRBV29-1	TRBJ2-7	NA	NA	CSVQHQGDEQYF	TGCAGCGTTCAACACCAAGGGGACGAGCAGTACTTC
TRBV6-5	TRBJ2-1	NA	TRBD1	CANRLQGSLTYNEQFF	TGTGCCAACAGATTACAGGGGAGTTTAACTTACAATGAGCAGTTCTTC
TRBV13	TRBJ2-2	few	NA	CAVRSGELFF	TGTGCCGTAAGGTCCGGGGAGCTGTTTTTT
TRBV25-1	TRBJ1-1	few	NA	CASSEGPLYTEAFF	TGTGCCAGCAGTGAAGGACCGTTATACACTGAAGCTTTCTTT
TRBV15	TRBJ1-4	many	NA	CATSRDKNGRNEKLFF	TGTGCCACCAGCAGAGATAAGAACGGGCGTAATGAAAAACTGTTTTTT
TRBV12-3/TRBV12-4	TRBJ2-1	NA	NA	CASSLLKEQFF	TGTGCCAGCAGTTTGCTGAAAGAGCAGTTCTTC
TRBV12-3/TRBV12-4	TRBJ2-7	few	TRBD1	CASSFPGQGMFDEQYF	TGTGCCAGCAGTTTCCCGGGACAGGGAATGTTTGACGAGCAGTACTTC
TRBV27	TRBJ2-3	NA	NA	CASSSRLASTDTQYF	TGTGCCAGCAGTTCTCGACTTGCGAGCACAGATACGCAGTATTTT
TRBV7-9	TRBJ2-1	few	NA	CASNQGWTTDPNEQFF	TGTGCCAGCAACCAGGGTTGGACTACCGATCCCAATGAGCAGTTCTTC
TRBV27	TRBJ1-1	few	NA	CASSFRQAGEAFF	TGTGCCAGCAGTTTTCGACAGGCGGGTGAAGCTTTCTTT
TRBV7-9	TRBJ2-2	few	NA	CASSLVRAGPPELFF	TGTGCCAGCAGCTTAGTTCGGGCAGGACCCCCGGAGCTGTTTTTT
TRBV14	TRBJ1-1	NA	NA	CASSQMDGGKTEAFF	TGTGCCAGCAGCCAAATGGACGGGGGAAAAACTGAAGCTTTCTTT
TRBV2	TRBJ1-1	once	TRBD1	CASTGGRTEAFF	TGTGCCAGTACAGGGGGCAGGACTGAAGCTTTCTTT
TRBV7-9	TRBJ2-2	many	NA	CASSPRTVTGELFF	TGTGCCAGCAGCCCCCGGACAGTCACCGGGGAGCTGTTTTTT
TRBV7-2	TRBJ2-1	many	TRBD2	CASSLIAGGHNEQFF	TGTGCCAGCAGCTTAATCGCGGGGGGGCACAATGAGCAGTTCTTC
TRBV7-8	TRBJ2-3	many	TRBD2	CASSSLRGAGADTQYF	TGTGCCAGCAGCTCCTTGCGGGGGGCCGGGGCAGATACGCAGTATTTT
TRBV2	TRBJ2-7	few	NA	CASSLRDYEQYF	TGTGCCAGCAGCCTTAGAGACTACGAGCAGTACTTC
TRBV9	TRBJ2-3	NA	TRBD2	CASSVEVAGGPGTDTQYF	TGTGCCAGCAGCGTAGAGGTAGCGGGGGGGCCTGGCACAGATACGCAGTATTTT
TRBV7-6	TRBJ2-2	many	NA	CASSLREGTGELFF	TGTGCCAGCAGCTTAAGGGAAGGCACCGGGGAGCTGTTTTTT
TRBV7-9	TRBJ1-6	NA	TRBD1	CASSNQGQQGVRNSPLHF	TGTGCCAGCAGCAACCAGGGTCAACAGGGGGTCAGGAATTCACCCCTCCACTTT
TRBV5-6	TRBJ2-5	few	NA	CASSLDDWETQYF	TGTGCCAGCAGCTTGGACGACTGGGAGACCCAGTACTTC
TRBV27	TRBJ1-5	NA	TRBD1	CASSLRAGGQFQPQHF	TGTGCCAGCAGTCTTCGGGCAGGGGGCCAATTTCAGCCCCAGCATTTT
TRBV6-2/TRBV6-3	TRBJ2-1	NA	TRBD2	CASSQSSGERNEQFF	TGTGCCAGCAGCCAGTCTAGCGGGGAACGGAATGAGCAGTTCTTC
TRBV7-6	TRBJ2-1	many	NA	CASSPSRNNEQFF	TGTGCCAGCAGCCCAAGCCGTAACAATGAGCAGTTCTTC
TRBV7-9	TRBJ1-6	many	NA	CASSPTLSSYNSPLHF	TGTGCCAGCAGCCCGACTTTGAGCTCCTATAATTCACCCCTCCACTTT
TRBV12-3/TRBV12-4	TRBJ1-2	few	NA	CASRDMAGYGYTF	TGTGCCAGCAGGGACATGGCGGGCTATGGCTACACCTTC
TRBV6-2/TRBV6-3	TRBJ2-3	NA	NA	CASNPGRDVIDTQYF	TGTGCCAGCAACCCCGGCAGGGACGTTATAGATACGCAGTATTTT
TRBV10-3	TRBJ2-1	NA	TRBD1	CAISEDQGVSYNEQFF	TGTGCCATCAGTGAGGATCAGGGGGTTTCCTACAATGAGCAGTTCTTC
TRBV6-5	TRBJ1-5	few	TRBD1	CATRQGSSNQPQHF	TGTGCCACCAGACAGGGGTCTAGCAATCAGCCCCAGCATTTT
TRBV7-6	TRBJ2-2	many	NA	CASSLRVATGELFF	TGTGCCAGCAGCCTCCGAGTGGCCACCGGGGAGCTGTTTTTT
TRBV12-3/TRBV12-4	TRBJ1-5	NA	NA	CASSLSGVISNQPQHF	TGTGCCAGCAGTTTATCCGGAGTGATTAGCAATCAGCCCCAGCATTTT
TRBV12-5	TRBJ1-4	NA	NA	CASGLAPLGATNEKLFF	TGTGCTAGTGGTTTGGCACCCTTAGGAGCAACTAATGAAAAACTGTTTTTT
TRBV7-9	TRBJ2-2	NA	TRBD2	CASSLYLAGPSTGELFF	TGTGCCAGCAGCTTATATCTAGCGGGACCCTCCACCGGGGAGCTGTTTTTT
TRBV7-9	TRBJ2-1	NA	NA	CASSLPGAGEQFF	TGTGCCAGCAGCTTACCAGGGGCAGGGGAGCAGTTCTTC
TRBV7-9	TRBJ2-7	NA	NA	CASSLVFGQTYEQYF	TGTGCCAGCAGCTTAGTTTTTGGTCAGACCTACGAGCAGTACTTC
TRBV28	TRBJ1-1	NA	NA	CASSLARETEAFF	TGTGCCAGCAGTTTGGCCAGGGAAACTGAAGCTTTCTTT
TRBV7-8	TRBJ1-2	NA	TRBD1	CASSPTRQGYGYTF	TGTGCCAGCAGCCCCACCAGACAGGGCTATGGCTACACCTTC
TRBV7-2	TRBJ1-6	once	NA	CASSLDSGPSTLHF	TGTGCCAGCAGCTTAGATTCGGGCCCCTCAACCCTCCACTTT
TRBV15	TRBJ1-4	few	NA	CATSRDRGGEKLFF	TGTGCCACCAGCAGAGACAGGGGAGGAGAAAAACTGTTTTTT
TRBV20-1	TRBJ2-5	few	TRBD2	CSANSGGHQETQYF	TGCAGTGCCAATAGCGGGGGCCACCAAGAGACCCAGTACTTC
TRBV29-1	TRBJ1-4	few	TRBD1	CSVGGQPEKLFF	TGCAGCGTTGGGGGACAGCCGGAAAAACTGTTTTTT
TRBV7-9	TRBJ2-7	NA	NA	CASSREGTASYEQYF	TGTGCCAGCAGCCGCGAAGGGACGGCCTCCTACGAGCAGTACTTC
TRBV24-1	TRBJ2-1	NA	TRBD2	CATSKSFIEVSGGPWNNEQFF	TGTGCCACCAGTAAATCTTTCATTGAAGTATCGGGGGGGCCCTGGAACAATGAGCAGTTCTTC
TRBV6-5	TRBJ2-1	few	NA	CASSYVSTREQFF	TGTGCCAGCAGTTACGTTAGTACGCGTGAGCAGTTCTTC
TRBV12-3/TRBV12-4	TRBJ2-4	few	NA	CASSLETKNIQYF	TGTGCCAGCAGCCTTGAGACCAAAAACATTCAGTACTTC